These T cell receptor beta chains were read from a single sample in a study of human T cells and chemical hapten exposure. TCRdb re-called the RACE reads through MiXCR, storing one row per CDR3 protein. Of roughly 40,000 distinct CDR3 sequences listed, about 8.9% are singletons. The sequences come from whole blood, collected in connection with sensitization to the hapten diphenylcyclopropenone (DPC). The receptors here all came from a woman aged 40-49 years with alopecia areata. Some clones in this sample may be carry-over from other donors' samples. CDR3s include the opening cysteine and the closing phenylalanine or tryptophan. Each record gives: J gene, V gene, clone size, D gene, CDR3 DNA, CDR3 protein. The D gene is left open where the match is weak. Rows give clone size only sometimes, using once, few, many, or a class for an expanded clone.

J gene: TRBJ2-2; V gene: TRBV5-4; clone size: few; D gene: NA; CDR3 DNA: TGTGCCAGCAGCTACCGGGACGGAGGAACCGGGGAGCTGTTTTTT; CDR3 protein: CASSYRDGGTGELFF
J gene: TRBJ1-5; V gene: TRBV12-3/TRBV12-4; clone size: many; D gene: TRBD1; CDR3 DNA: TGTGCCAGCAGCCACACTGACAGGGGGCCAGATCAGCCCCAGCATTTT; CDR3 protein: CASSHTDRGPDQPQHF
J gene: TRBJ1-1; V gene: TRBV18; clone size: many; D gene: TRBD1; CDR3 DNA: TGTGCCAGCTCACCGCAGGGGGACCTGAACACTGAAGCTTTCTTT; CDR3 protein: CASSPQGDLNTEAFF
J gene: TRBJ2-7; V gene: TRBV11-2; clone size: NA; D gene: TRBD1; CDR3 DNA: TGTGCCAGCAGCTTAGGGACAGGGGGCGTCAAATCCTACGAGCAGTACTTC; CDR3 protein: CASSLGTGGVKSYEQYF
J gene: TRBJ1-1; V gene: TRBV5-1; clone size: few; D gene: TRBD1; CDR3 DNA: TGCGCCAGCAGCTTGGCCGGGACAGCGAACACTGAAGCTTTCTTT; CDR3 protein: CASSLAGTANTEAFF
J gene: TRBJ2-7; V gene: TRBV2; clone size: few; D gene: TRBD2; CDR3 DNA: TGTGCCAGCAGATCCGGGACTACGTCCTACGAGCAGTACTTC; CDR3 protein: CASRSGTTSYEQYF
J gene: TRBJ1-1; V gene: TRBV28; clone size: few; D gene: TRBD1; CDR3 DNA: TGTGCCAGCAGGACCGGGACAGGGATTCTGAACACTGAAGCTTTCTTT; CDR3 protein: CASRTGTGILNTEAFF
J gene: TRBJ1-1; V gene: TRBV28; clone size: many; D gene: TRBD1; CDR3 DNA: TGTGCCAGCAGCCGTAGAACCAGGGGGTTGGCTTTCTTT; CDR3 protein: CASSRRTRGLAFF
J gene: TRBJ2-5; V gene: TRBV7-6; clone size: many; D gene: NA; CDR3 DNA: TGTGCCAGCAGCTTTGGGACCCAAGAGACCCAGTACTTC; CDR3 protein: CASSFGTQETQYF
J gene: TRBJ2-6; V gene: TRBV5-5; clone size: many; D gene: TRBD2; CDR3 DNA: TGTGCCAGCAGCCCAAGCGGGGTAACAAGCTCTGGGGCCAACGTCCTGACTTTC; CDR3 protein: CASSPSGVTSSGANVLTF
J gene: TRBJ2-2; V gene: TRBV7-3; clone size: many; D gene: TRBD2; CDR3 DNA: TGTGCCAGCAGCTCACTAGCGGGGGGAACCGGGGAGCTGTTTTTT; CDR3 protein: CASSSLAGGTGELFF
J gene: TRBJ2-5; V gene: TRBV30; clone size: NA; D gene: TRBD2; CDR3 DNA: TGTGCCTGGAGTGTTGCGGGGGGGTTCCAAGAGACCCAGTACTTC; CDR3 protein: CAWSVAGGFQETQYF
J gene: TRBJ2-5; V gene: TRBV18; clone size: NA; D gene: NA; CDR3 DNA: TGTGCCAGCTCACCAACGGAGACCCAGTACTTC; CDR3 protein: CASSPTETQYF
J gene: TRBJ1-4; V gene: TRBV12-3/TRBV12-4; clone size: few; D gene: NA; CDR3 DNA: TGTGCCAGCAGTTTAGCGCACCGGACCGCCGGCGAAGGAAAACTGTTTTTT; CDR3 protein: CASSLAHRTAGEGKLFF
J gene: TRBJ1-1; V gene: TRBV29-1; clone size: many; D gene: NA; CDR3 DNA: TGCAGCGTTGAAGATATTAGGCCTCCGGGGACTGAAGCTTTCTTT; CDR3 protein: CSVEDIRPPGTEAFF
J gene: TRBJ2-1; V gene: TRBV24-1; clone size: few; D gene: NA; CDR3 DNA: TGTGCCACCAGTCCCGGACCGGCTTTCTACAATGAGCAGTTCTTC; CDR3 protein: CATSPGPAFYNEQFF
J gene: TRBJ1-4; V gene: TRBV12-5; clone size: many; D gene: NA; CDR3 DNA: TGTGCTAGTGGTTTGGTACTAAACAGGGTAAAAGAAAAACTGTTTTTT; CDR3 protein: CASGLVLNRVKEKLFF
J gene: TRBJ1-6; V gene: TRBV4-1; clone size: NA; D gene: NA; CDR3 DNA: TGCGCCAGCAGCCACCCACAGGGTAGCCGGTCACCCCTCCACTTT; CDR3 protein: CASSHPQGSRSPLHF
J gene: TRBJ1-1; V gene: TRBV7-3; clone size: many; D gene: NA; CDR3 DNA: TGTGCCAGCAGACAAAACAGGGACACTGAAGCTTTCTTT; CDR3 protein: CASRQNRDTEAFF
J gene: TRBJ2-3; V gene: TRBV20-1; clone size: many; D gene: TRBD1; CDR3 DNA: TGCAGTGCTTGGTACTTACAGGGGGCGGGACCATCAGATACGCAGTATTTT; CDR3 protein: CSAWYLQGAGPSDTQYF
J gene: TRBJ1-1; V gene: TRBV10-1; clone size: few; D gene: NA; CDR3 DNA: TGCGCCAACCAACTGGTTAGGGAGTGCACTGAAGCTTTCTTT; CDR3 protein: CANQLVRECTEAFF
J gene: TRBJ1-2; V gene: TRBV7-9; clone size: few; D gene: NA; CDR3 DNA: TGTGCCAGCAGCTCCTTCGGACGTCTCTATGGCTACACCTTC; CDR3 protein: CASSSFGRLYGYTF
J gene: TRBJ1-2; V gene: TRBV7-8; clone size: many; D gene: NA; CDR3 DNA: TGTGCCAGCAGCGCCCGACAAGCCCATGGCTACACCTTC; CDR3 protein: CASSARQAHGYTF
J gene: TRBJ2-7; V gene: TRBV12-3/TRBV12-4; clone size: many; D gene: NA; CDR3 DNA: TGTGCCAGCAGTTTGAGGGAGTCCTACGAGCAGTACTTC; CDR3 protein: CASSLRESYEQYF